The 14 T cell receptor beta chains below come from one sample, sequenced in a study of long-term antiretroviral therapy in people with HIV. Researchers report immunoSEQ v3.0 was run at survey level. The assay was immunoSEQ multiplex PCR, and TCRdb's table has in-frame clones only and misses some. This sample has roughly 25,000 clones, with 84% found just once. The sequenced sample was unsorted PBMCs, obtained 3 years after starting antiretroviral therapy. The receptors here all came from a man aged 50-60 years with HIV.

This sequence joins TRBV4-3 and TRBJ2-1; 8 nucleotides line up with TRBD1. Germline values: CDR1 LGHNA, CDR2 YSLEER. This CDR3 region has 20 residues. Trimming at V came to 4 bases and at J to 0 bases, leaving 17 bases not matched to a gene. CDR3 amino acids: CASSLLLGQGAVSSYNEQFF. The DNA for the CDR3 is TGCGCCAGCAGCCTACTACTAGGACAGGGAGCCGTGAGCTCCTACAATGAGCAGTTCTTC.

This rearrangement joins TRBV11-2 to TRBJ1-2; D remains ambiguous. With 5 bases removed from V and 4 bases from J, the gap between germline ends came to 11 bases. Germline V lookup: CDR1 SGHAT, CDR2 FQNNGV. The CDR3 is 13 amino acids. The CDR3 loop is CASSLGLAYGYTF. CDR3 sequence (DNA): TGTGCCAGCAGCCTCGGCCTGGCCTATGGCTACACCTTC.

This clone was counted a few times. This CDR3 is CASSAGTGLLEQYF. In DNA, the CDR3 is TGTGCCAGCAGCGCCGGGACAGGGCTCCTGGAGCAGTACTTC. This chain uses TRBV7-6 with TRBJ2-7; 9 bases align to TRBD1. The CDR3 loop spans 14 amino acids. Per the germline V gene, CDR1 is SGHVS and CDR2 is FNYEAQ. With V trimmed by 5 bases and J by 7 bases, 9 bases remained unmatched.

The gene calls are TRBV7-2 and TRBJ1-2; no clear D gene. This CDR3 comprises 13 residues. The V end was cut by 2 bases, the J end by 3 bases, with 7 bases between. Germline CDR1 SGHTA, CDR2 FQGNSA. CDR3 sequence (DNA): TGTGCCAGCAGCTTAAGGGCACACTATGGCTACACCTTC. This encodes CASSLRAHYGYTF.

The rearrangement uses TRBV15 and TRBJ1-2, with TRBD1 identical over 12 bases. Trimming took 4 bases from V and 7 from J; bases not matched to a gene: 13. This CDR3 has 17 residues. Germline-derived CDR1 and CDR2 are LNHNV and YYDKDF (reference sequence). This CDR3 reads CATSIVGTGGVGSGYTF. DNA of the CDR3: TGTGCCACCAGCATAGTGGGGACAGGGGGCGTAGGATCTGGCTACACCTTC.

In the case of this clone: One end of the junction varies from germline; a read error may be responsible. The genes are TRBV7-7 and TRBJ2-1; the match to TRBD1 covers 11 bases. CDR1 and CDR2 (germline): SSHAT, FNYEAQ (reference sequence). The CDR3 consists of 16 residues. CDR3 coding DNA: TGTGCTAGCAGCTCCTCCGGGACAGGGGGTTTGAATGAGCAGTTCTTC. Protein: CASSSSGTGGLNEQFF. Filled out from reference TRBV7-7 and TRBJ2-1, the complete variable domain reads GAGVSQSPRYKVTKRGQDVTLRCDPISSHATLYWYQQALGQGPEFLTYFNYEAQPDKSGLPSDRFSAERPEGSISTLTIQRTEQRDSAMYRCASSSSGTGGLNEQFFGPGTRLTVL.

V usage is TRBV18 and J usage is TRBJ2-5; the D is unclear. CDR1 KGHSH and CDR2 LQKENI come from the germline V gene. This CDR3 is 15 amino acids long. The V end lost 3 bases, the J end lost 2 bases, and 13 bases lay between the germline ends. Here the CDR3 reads CASSPSRAQQETQYF. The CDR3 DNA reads TGTGCCAGCTCACCCAGTAGGGCACAGCAAGAGACCCAGTACTTC.

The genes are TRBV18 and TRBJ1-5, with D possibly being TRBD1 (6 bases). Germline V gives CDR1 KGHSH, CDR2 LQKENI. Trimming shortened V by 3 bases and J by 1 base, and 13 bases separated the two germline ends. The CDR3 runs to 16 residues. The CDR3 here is CASSPGGGSSNQPQHF. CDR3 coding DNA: TGTGCCAGCTCACCCGGAGGGGGTTCGAGCAATCAGCCCCAGCATTTT.

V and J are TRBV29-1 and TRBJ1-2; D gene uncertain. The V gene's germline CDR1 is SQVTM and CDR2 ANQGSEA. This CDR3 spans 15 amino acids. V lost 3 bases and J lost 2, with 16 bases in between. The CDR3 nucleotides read TGCAGCGTTGATTCTCCACCAGCGGTCAACTATGGCTACACCTTC. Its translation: CSVDSPPAVNYGYTF.

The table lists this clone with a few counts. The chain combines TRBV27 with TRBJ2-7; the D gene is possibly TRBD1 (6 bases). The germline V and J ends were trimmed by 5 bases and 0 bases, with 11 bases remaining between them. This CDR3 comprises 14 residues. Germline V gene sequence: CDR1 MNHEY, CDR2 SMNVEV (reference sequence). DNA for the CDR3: TGTGCCAGCAGTCCCCGGGACAACTCCTACGAGCAGTACTTC. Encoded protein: CASSPRDNSYEQYF.

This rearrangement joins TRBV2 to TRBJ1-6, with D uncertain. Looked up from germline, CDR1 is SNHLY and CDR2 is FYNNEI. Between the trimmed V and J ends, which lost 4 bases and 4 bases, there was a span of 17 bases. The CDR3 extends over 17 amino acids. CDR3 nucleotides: TGTGCCAGCAGTGTTAAGTCTCCTTCGATTTATAATTCACCCCTCCACTTT. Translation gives CASSVKSPSIYNSPLHF.

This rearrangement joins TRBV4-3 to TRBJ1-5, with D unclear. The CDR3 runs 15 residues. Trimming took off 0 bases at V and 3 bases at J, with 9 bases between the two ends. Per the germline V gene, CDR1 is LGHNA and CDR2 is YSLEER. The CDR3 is CASSQDLSPNQPQHF. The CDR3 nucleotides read TGCGCCAGCAGCCAAGATCTCAGTCCCAATCAGCCCCAGCATTTT.

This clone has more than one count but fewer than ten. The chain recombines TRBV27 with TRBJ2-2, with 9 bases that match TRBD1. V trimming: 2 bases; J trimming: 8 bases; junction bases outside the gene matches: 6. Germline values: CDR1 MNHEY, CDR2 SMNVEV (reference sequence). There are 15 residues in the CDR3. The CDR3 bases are TGTGCCAGCAGTTTAATGGGACAGGGTGCGGGGGAGCTGTTTTTT. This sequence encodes CASSLMGQGAGELFF.

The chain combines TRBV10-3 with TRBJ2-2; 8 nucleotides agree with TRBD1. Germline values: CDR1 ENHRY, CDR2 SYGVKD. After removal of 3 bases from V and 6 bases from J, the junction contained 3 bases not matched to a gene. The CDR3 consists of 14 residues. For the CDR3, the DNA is TGTGCCATCAGTGACCCCAGGGGGCCCGGGGAGCTGTTTTTT. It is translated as CAISDPRGPGELFF.